The TCR beta chain under discussion was sequenced for a study of a mutant IDH1 vaccine in newly diagnosed glioma. Across the whole study: Vaccination started 4-6 weeks after radiotherapy alone, or with temozolomide cycles.

Using immunoSEQ multiplex PCR, the repertoire was profiled, and TCRdb retains in-frame clones only, with some absent. This sample has 40,000 or so clones, with about 75% found just once. Germline V CDR1 and CDR2: MNHEY, SMNVEV (reference sequence). CDR3 length: 17 residues. Trimming at V came to 7 bases and at J to 4 bases, leaving 9 bases not matched to a gene. Of note for this clone: Antigen unknown.

The study, taken as a whole, reports: Pseudoprogression seemed unlinked to shifts in top peripheral T cell clonotypes.

Time point given: week 23, last vaccination. Each dose delivered 300 ug of mutant IDH1 20-mer peptide subcutaneously with imiquimod. New WHO grade 3 or 4 IDH1-mutant, ATRX-lost astrocytomas were present in all donors. V usage is TRBV27 and J usage is TRBJ2-1, with TRBD2 identical over 14 bases. The sample was PBMCs, taken from a glioma patient whose treatment included an IDH1 peptide vaccine. The receptor's source is a middle-aged man with glioma. This CDR3 reads CASTLLTSGGVYNEQFF. The CDR3, as DNA: TGTGCCAGCACCTTATTGACTAGCGGGGGGGTGTACAATGAGCAGTTCTTC.